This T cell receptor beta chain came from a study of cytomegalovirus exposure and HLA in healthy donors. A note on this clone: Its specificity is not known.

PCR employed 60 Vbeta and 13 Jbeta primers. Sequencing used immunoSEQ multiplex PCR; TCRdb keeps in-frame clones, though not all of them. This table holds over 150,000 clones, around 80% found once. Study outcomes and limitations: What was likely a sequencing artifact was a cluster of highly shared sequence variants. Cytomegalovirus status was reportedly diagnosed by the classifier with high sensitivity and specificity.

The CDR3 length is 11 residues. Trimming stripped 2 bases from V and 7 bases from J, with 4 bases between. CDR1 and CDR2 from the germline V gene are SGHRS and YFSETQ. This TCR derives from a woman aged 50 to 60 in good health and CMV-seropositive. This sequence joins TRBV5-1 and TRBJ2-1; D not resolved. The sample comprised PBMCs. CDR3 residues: CASSFSNEQFF. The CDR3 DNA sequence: TGCGCCAGCAGCTTCAGTAATGAGCAGTTCTTC.